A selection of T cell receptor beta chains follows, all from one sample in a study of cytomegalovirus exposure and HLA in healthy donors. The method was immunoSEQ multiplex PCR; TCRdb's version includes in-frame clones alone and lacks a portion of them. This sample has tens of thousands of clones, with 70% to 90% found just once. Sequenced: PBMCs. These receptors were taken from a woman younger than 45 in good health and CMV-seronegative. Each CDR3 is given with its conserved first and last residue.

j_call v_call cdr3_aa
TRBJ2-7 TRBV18 CASSSGLADYEQYF
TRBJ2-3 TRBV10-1 CASSEEWGADTQYF
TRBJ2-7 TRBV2 CASSVVGEQYF
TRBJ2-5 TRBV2 CASGGQLQETQYF
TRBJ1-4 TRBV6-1 CASRGQTDEKLFF
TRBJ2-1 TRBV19 CASSDGQGGYNEQFF
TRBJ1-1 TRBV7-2 CASSPAGAYTEAFF
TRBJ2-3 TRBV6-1 CASSEAEESDTQYF
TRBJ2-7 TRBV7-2 CASSFGTGRSYEQYF
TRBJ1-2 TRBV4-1 CASSQLTVRGEGDYGYTF
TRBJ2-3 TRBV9 CASSLTGGDTQYF
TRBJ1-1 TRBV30 CAWHRGLAEAFF
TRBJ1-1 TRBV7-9 CSSSSGQGFWNTEAFF
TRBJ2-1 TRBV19 CASGRRESDEQFF
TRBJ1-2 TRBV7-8 CASSFDRAYGYTF
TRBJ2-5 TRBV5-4 CASSIPGLKETQYF
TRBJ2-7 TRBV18 CASSPLGKTSGKNYEQYF
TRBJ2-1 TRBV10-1 CASSESKGQGNEQFF
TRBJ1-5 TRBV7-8 CASSFTTGTYSNQPQHF
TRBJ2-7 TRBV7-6 CASSSGSTYEQYF
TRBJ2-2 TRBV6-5 CASRADRGQTGELFF
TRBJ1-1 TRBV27 CASSFRDRVTEAFF
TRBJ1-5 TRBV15 CATSRVGLRGSNQPQHF
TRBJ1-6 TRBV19 CASSYQGINSPLHF
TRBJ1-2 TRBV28 CASSSQGGTGGNYGYTF
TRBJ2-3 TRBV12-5 CASVFGGAGGADTQYF
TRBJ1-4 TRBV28 CASRGDSEKLFF
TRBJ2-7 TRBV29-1 CSVAANRGRGQYF
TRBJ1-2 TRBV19 CASSRSGGGYTF
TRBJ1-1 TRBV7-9 CASSTPEQPTEAFF
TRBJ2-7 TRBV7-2 CASSLGGDTGAEQYF
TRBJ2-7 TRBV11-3 CASSLVAQGPGRQYF
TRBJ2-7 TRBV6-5 CASIRWGVSYEQYF
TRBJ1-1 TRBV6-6 CASSEGQAGITEAFF
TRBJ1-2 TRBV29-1 CSVDRSGGYGYTF
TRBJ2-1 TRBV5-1 CASSSGLVGNDEQFF
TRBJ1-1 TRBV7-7 CASSPLDRSIRNTEAFF